The 11 T cell receptor beta chains reported below all come from one sample, sequenced in a study of shared clonotypes between healthy human individuals. Some clones are missing from TCRdb's copy, which holds only in-frame ones; the method was immunoSEQ multiplex PCR. The sample consists of about half a million clones, more than 65% of them appearing once. Sequencing was carried out using PBMCs. These receptors all come from a woman in her thirties or forties in good health. Some clones in this sample may be carry-over from other donors' samples.

The rearrangement links TRBV5-6 to TRBJ2-1; TRBD2 is a possible D gene (6 bases). Germline CDR1 reads SGHDT; CDR2 reads YYEEEE. The CDR3 has 17 amino acids. V was shortened by 1 base and J by 6 bases, with 20 bases between the two germline ends. CDR3 coding DNA: TGTGCCAGCAGCTTGAGATTAGCGGTCCGGTTGGGCAATGAGCAGTTCTTC. It specifies CASSLRLAVRLGNEQFF.

The CDR3 DNA follows: TGTGCCAGCAGACCCGGGGGGGTTCAGCCCCAGCATTTT. Translation: CASRPGGVQPQHF. The V gene is TRBV28, the J gene TRBJ1-5; a possible D gene is TRBD1 (5 bases). CDR3 length: 13 residues. Germline CDR1 and CDR2: MDHEN and SYDVKM. V shed 6 bases and J shed 6 bases, with 12 bases lying between them.

CDR3 in amino acids: CASSSDFNEQFF. Written as DNA, the CDR3 is TGTGCCAGCAGCTCGGACTTCAATGAGCAGTTCTTC. The chain recombines TRBV7-3 with TRBJ2-1; TRBD2 is a possible D gene (5 bases). CDR1 and CDR2 (germline): SGHTA, FQGTGA. The CDR3 extends over 12 amino acids. V dropped 4 bases and J dropped 6 bases, with 7 bases sitting between them. Together with reference TRBV7-3 and TRBJ2-1, the CDR3 gives the full variable domain: GAGVSQTPSNKVTEKGKYVELRCDPISGHTALYWYRQSLGQGPEFLIYFQGTGAADDSGLPNDRFFAVRPEGSVSTLKIQRTERGDSAVYLCASSSDFNEQFFGPGTRLTVL.

This clone was counted a few times. The gene calls are TRBV5-1 and TRBJ1-2; 9 positions match TRBD1. Per germline, CDR1 SGHRS and CDR2 YFSETQ. The V and J ends lost 0 bases and 8 bases, in that order; junction bases with no gene match: 2. CDR3 size: 13 residues. The CDR3, as DNA: TGCGCCAGCAGCTTGGGGACAGGGGAAGGCTACACCTTC. Protein product: CASSLGTGEGYTF.

The V gene is TRBV7-2, the J gene TRBJ2-3, with D possibly matching TRBD2 (6 bases). Germline V gene sequence: CDR1 SGHTA, CDR2 FQGNSA. The CDR3 loop spans 17 amino acids. V was trimmed by 4 bases and J by 2 bases, leaving 19 bases between them. CDR3 region: CASSSGGGITFTDTQYF. CDR3 bases: TGTGCCAGCAGCTCGGGTGGAGGGATCACTTTCACAGATACGCAGTATTTT.

Of note for this clone: With only one base between it and a far larger clone, this is likely a read error. Additional DNA sequences in this sample encode the identical CDR3. The chain recombines TRBV4-3 with TRBJ2-6, with TRBD1 as a possible D gene (5 bases). Germline V gene sequence: CDR1 LGHNA, CDR2 YSLEER. CDR3 length equals 16 residues. CDR3 in amino acids: CASSQEMSSGANVLTF. In DNA, the CDR3 is TGCGCCAGCAGCCAAGAAATGAGCTCTGGGGCCAACGTCCTGACCTTC.

The V call is TRBV4-1, the J call TRBJ2-1; no firm D call. The V and J ends lost 0 bases and 7 bases respectively, with 22 bases between them. The germline V gene encodes CDR1 MGHRA and CDR2 YSYEKL. The CDR3 contains 18 residues. The chain's CDR3 is CASSQDTVPRTLGNEQFF. In DNA, the CDR3 is TGCGCCAGCAGCCAAGATACTGTCCCGCGGACCCTCGGAAATGAGCAGTTCTTC.

The V and J genes are TRBV25-1 and TRBJ1-4, with D possibly TRBD1 on 5 matching bases. The ends were cut back, 0 bases at V and 5 bases at J, with 13 bases in the middle. Germline V gene lookup returns CDR1 MGHDK and CDR2 SYGVNS. There are 16 residues in the CDR3. The chain's CDR3 is CASSEYSWGSNEKLFF. The DNA of the CDR3 is TGTGCCAGCAGTGAATATTCATGGGGGTCCAATGAAAAACTGTTTTTT.

In the case of this clone: With a far larger clone one base away, a read error is the likely cause. The CDR3 does not close with the conserved phenylalanine or tryptophan, likely indicating a read error. The rearrangement links TRBV6-1 to TRBJ2-7, with D maybe TRBD1 (6 bases). V was pared by 7 bases and J by 1 base, with 14 bases between. Germline CDR1 and CDR2: MNHNS and SASEGT. CDR3 length: 14 residues. The CDR3 here is CASNHRDRSYEQYS. For the CDR3, the DNA is TGTGCCAGCAACCACAGGGATCGGTCCTACGAGCAGTACTCC.

This clone has just a few counts. The chain couples TRBV27 to TRBJ1-1, with 7 positions matching TRBD1. Per germline, CDR1 MNHEY and CDR2 SMNVEV (reference sequence). The length of the CDR3 is 14 residues. The trim removed 5 bases at V and 0 bases at J, leaving 3 bases unmatched. CDR3 coding DNA: TGTGCCAGCAGTAAACAGGGGTTGAACACTGAAGCTTTCTTT. Amino acids: CASSKQGLNTEAFF.

In regard to this clone: The sample has other DNA sequences that encode this CDR3 too. The chain combines TRBV5-4 with TRBJ2-1; no reliable D call. Trimming left V 0 bases short and J 9 bases short, with 4 bases between. The CDR3 sequence is 11 residues long. From germline, CDR1 is SGHNT and CDR2 YYREEE (reference sequence). The CDR3 coding sequence is TGTGCCAGCAGCTTGGAGGGTGAGCAGTTCTTC. Its protein is CASSLEGEQFF.